This TCR beta chain was sequenced for a study of beta chain features in type 1 diabetes. Study conclusions and caveats: Among patients with Type 1 diabetes, TCRB CDR3s were moderately but significantly shorter in every one of the four CD4+ subsets.

Expressed TCRB transcripts were sequenced because the entire RNA isolate underwent reverse transcription. The repertoire was sequenced with immunoSEQ multiplex PCR; TCRdb's copy has only in-frame clones and lacks some. The repertoire holds hundreds of thousands of clones, 13% seen once, with less than 0.025% in the top ten. This clone showed up just a few times. Its antigen is unidentified. V gave up 0 bases and J gave up 7 bases, with 18 bases separating them. The CDR3 length is 15 residues. Germline CDR1 and CDR2: GTSNPN and SVGIG (reference sequence). What was sequenced was naive CD4+ T cells from blood. The TCR comes from a man between 18 and 35 years old with type 1 diabetes. The rearrangement links TRBV30 to TRBJ1-1, with D possibly being TRBD1 (5 bases). CDR3 residues: CAWSVGVGAPIEAFF. CDR3 in DNA: TGTGCCTGGAGTGTAGGGGTCGGGGCCCCAATTGAAGCTTTCTTT.